One sample yielded the 7 T cell receptor beta chains listed below, sequenced in a study of metastatic and nonmetastatic thyroid tumors. Every patient was untreated before thyroid surgery. With MiXCR, TCRdb reprocessed the PCR reads. The sample consists of roughly 59,000 clones, about 17% of them appearing once. The sample taken for sequencing was blood. These TCRs come from a male donor with papillary thyroid cancer or a benign thyroid nodule (not recorded which). Some clones in this sample may be carry-over from other donors' samples.

Of note for this clone: It may be a read error: a sequence one base away is much more abundant. The chain joins TRBV11-3 to TRBJ1-4; D remains ambiguous. The CDR3 is 12 residues long. Germline-derived CDR1 and CDR2 are SGHNT and YENEEA. V was pared by 8 bases and J by 8 bases, with 12 bases between. CDR3 residues: CASPGELEKLFF. CDR3 nucleotide sequence: TGTGCCAGCCCCGGGGAGCTCGAAAAACTGTTTTTT.

This clone was picked up many times. The genes are TRBV28 and TRBJ1-2, with D unresolved. With 3 bases removed from V and 4 bases from J, the gap between germline ends came to 9 bases. The CDR3 has 13 amino acids. Germline CDR1 is MDHEN and CDR2 is SYDVKM. CDR3 sequence (DNA): TGTGCCAGCAGTTTTGGGAGCAGCTATGGCTACACCTTC. Translation gives CASSFGSSYGYTF.

This chain connects TRBV5-1 to TRBJ2-7; D unclear. Germline CDR1 and CDR2: SGHRS and YFSETQ. The CDR3 consists of 12 residues. The V and J ends lost 0 bases and 7 bases respectively, with 8 bases between them. CDR3 region: CASSLVSGEQYF. Here the CDR3 DNA reads TGCGCCAGCAGCTTGGTGTCGGGTGAGCAGTACTTC.

This clone was seen ten or more times. The rearrangement joins TRBV4-1 to TRBJ1-1, with D perhaps TRBD1 (6 bases). CDR3 length: 14 residues. Trimming took off 0 bases at V and 4 bases at J, with 9 bases between the two ends. The germline V gene encodes CDR1 MGHRA and CDR2 YSYEKL. CDR3 nucleotides: TGCGCCAGCAGCCAAGATCAAGGGGGCACTGAAGCTTTCTTT. This sequence encodes CASSQDQGGTEAFF.

This clone was seen at least ten times. V usage is TRBV4-3 and J usage is TRBJ2-1; D may be TRBD1 or TRBD2 (6 bases each). Deletions cut 0 bases from V and 2 bases from J, with 14 bases between. The CDR3 contains 17 residues. Germline V gives CDR1 LGHNA, CDR2 YSLEER. The chain's CDR3 is CASSQEGGTEPYNEQFF. Here the CDR3 DNA reads TGCGCCAGCAGCCAAGAGGGGGGCACGGAGCCCTACAATGAGCAGTTCTTC.

This clone was observed many times. The V and J genes are TRBV20-1 and TRBJ2-7, with TRBD1 identical over 7 bases. The CDR3 runs 13 residues. Germline loops: CDR1 DFQATT, CDR2 SNEGSKA (reference sequence). V gave up 4 bases and J gave up 3 bases; unmatched junction bases: 6. The chain's CDR3 is CSATGQDDYEQYF. The CDR3 DNA follows: TGCAGTGCTACAGGACAGGACGACTACGAGCAGTACTTC.

With regard to this clone: A much larger clone differs from this one at a single base, so this may be a read error. This CDR3 is also generated by other DNA sequences in the sample. The rearrangement uses TRBV7-2 and TRBJ2-5; D not certain. Per germline, CDR1 SGHTA and CDR2 FQGNSA. This CDR3 has 13 residues. V lost 6 bases, J lost 0 bases, and 8 bases lay in between. DNA for the CDR3: TGTGCCAGCAGGCTGGCGGACCAAGAGACCCAGTACTTC. Encoded protein: CASRLADQETQYF.